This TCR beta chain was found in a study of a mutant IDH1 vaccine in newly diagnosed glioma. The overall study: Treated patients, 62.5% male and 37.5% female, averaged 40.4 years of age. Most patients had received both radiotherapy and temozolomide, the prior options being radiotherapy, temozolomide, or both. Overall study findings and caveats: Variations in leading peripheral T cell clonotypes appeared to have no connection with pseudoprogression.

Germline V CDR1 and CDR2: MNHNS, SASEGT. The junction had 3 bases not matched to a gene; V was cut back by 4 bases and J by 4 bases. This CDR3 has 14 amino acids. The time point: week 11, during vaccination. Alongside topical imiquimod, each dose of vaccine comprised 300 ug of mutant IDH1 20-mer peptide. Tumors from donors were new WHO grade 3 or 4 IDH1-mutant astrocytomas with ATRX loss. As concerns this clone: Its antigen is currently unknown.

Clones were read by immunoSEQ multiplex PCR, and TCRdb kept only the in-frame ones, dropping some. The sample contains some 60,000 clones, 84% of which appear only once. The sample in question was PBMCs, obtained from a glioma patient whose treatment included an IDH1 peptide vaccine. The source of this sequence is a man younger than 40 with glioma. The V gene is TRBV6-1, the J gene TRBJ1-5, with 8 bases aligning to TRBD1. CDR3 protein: CASSVRTGNQPQHF. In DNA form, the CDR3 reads TGTGCCAGCAGTGTAAGGACAGGGAATCAGCCCCAGCATTTT.